This passage covers 5 T cell receptor beta chains from one sample sequenced in a study of control samples from healthy donors and cancer patients. This table comes from immunoSEQ multiplex PCR, and its TCRdb copy is limited to in-frame clones, with some not included. Here the sample spans roughly 73,000 clones, about 80% being singletons. Sequencing was carried out using blood. These receptors originate from a man aged 50-59 years in good health.

This rearrangement joins TRBV6-6 to TRBJ1-2; the match to TRBD1 covers 9 bases. Looked up from germline, CDR1 is MNHNY and CDR2 is SVGAGI (reference sequence). The CDR3 runs 14 residues. Trimming took 3 bases from V and 4 from J; bases not matched to a gene: 3. CDR3 in amino acids: CASSYTGGVYGYTF. In DNA, the CDR3 is TGTGCCAGCAGTTATACAGGGGGCGTCTATGGCTACACCTTC.

This clone has a handful of counts. The junction does not match germline at one end; this may be a read error. DNA of the CDR3: TGCAGCGTTGAAGATCCTGGGGAAGAGCCGTACTTC. Protein: CSVEDPGEEPYF. The chain uses TRBV29-1 and TRBJ2-7; D is ambiguous. This CDR3 is 12 amino acids long. From germline, CDR1 is SQVTM and CDR2 ANQGSEA.

This clone was seen only once. The chain uses TRBV6-5 and TRBJ2-5; D uncertain. From germline, CDR1 is MNHEY and CDR2 SVGAGI. The CDR3 is 13 amino acids. V gave up 4 bases and J gave up 3 bases, with 9 bases separating them. The CDR3 spells CASSSGRKETQYF. In DNA form, the CDR3 reads TGTGCCAGCAGTTCAGGACGGAAAGAGACCCAGTACTTC.

The chain uses TRBV19 and TRBJ2-1; D is ambiguous. The V and J ends lost 4 bases and 2 bases respectively, with 9 bases between them. Germline CDR1 LNHDA, CDR2 SQIVND (reference sequence). This CDR3 contains 14 residues. DNA of the CDR3: TGTGCCAGTAGTAGGTTGGTCCCCTACAATGAGCAGTTCTTC. Residues: CASSRLVPYNEQFF.

The chain employs TRBV6-5 and TRBJ1-1; 11 nucleotides line up with TRBD1. Per the germline V gene, CDR1 is MNHEY and CDR2 is SVGAGI. V lost 4 bases to trimming and J lost 5 bases; unmatched junction nucleotides: 6. The CDR3 loop spans 15 amino acids. CDR3 bases: TGTGCCAGCAGTTCCCGGGACAGGGGGGTTACTGAAGCTTTCTTT. Its protein is CASSSRDRGVTEAFF.